This T cell receptor beta chain was captured in a study of cytomegalovirus exposure and HLA in healthy donors. On the study more broadly: Approximately 180 million T cells yielded approximately 100 million unique TCR beta sequences, as an earlier analysis found.

The CDR3 extends over 14 amino acids. Trimming took 9 bases from V and 0 from J, leaving 13 bases between them. The V gene's germline CDR1 is LNHDA and CDR2 SQIVND (reference sequence). In the PCR, 60 Vbeta and 13 Jbeta primers were used. The method was immunoSEQ multiplex PCR; TCRdb's version includes in-frame clones alone and lacks a portion of them. Of about 210,000 clones detected, roughly 82% appear once; the ten largest clones hold 6%. The sequenced material came from PBMCs. The receptor was derived from a man aged 35 to 55 in good health and CMV-seropositive. V and J are TRBV19 and TRBJ2-3; D gene uncertain. CDR3 amino acids: CASLLRGSTDTQYF. Written as DNA, the CDR3 is TGTGCCAGCCTCTTAAGAGGAAGCACAGATACGCAGTATTTT.